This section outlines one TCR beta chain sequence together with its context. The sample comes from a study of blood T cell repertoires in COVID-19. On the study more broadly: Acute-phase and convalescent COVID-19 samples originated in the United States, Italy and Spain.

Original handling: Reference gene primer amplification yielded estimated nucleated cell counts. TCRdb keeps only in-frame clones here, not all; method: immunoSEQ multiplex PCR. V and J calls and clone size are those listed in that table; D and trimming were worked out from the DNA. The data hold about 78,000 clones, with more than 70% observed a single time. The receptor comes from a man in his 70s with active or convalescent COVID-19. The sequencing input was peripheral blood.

In DNA, the CDR3 is TGTGCCAGCAGCTTACCCGGACAGGGGGGAAACACCATATATTTT. It translates to CASSLPGQGGNTIYF. This chain uses TRBV11-2 with TRBJ1-3; 9 bases line up with TRBD1. V was pared by 2 bases and J by 4 bases, with 3 bases of the junction left unmatched. The CDR3 has 15 amino acids. Per germline, CDR1 SGHAT and CDR2 FQNNGV.